Listed below are T cell receptor beta chains from one sample, sequenced in a study of blood T cell repertoires in COVID-19. Produced via immunoSEQ multiplex PCR; TCRdb's table is partial and in-frame only. The sample yields hundreds of thousands of clones, under 90% seen once. The sequencing input was PBMCs or T cells enriched from blood (not recorded which). Receptors originate from a man aged 30 to 45 with acute COVID-19. Both conserved end residues are part of each CDR3. Fields, in order: V gene, clone size, D gene, J gene, CDR3 protein, CDR3 DNA. D genes are given only for firm matches. Size tells how often a clone was seen (once, few, many) or the class of an expanded clone, and some rows leave it out.

v_call: TRBV14; clone_size: .; d_call: .; j_call: TRBJ2-1; cdr3_aa: CASSHFERGDNEQFF; cdr3_nt: TGTGCCAGCAGCCATTTTGAAAGGGGTGACAATGAGCAGTTCTTC
v_call: TRBV3-1/TRBV3-2; clone_size: once; d_call: .; j_call: TRBJ1-1; cdr3_aa: CASSQGPGAFF; cdr3_nt: TGTGCCAGCAGCCAAGGGCCGGGGGCTTTCTTT
v_call: TRBV20-1; clone_size: .; d_call: .; j_call: TRBJ1-2; cdr3_aa: CSAVYREGYTF; cdr3_nt: TGCAGTGCTGTATACAGGGAAGGCTACACCTTC
v_call: TRBV4-2; clone_size: .; d_call: TRBD2; j_call: TRBJ2-5; cdr3_aa: CASSQPSTSGQETQYF; cdr3_nt: TGTGCCAGCAGCCAACCCTCCACTAGCGGCCAAGAGACCCAGTACTTC
v_call: TRBV29-1; clone_size: .; d_call: TRBD2; j_call: TRBJ2-5; cdr3_aa: CSVGTSGKETQYF; cdr3_nt: TGCAGCGTAGGGACTAGCGGGAAAGAGACCCAGTACTTC
v_call: TRBV19; clone_size: .; d_call: .; j_call: TRBJ1-5; cdr3_aa: CATATAYSNQPQHF; cdr3_nt: TGTGCCACAGCGACAGCTTATAGCAATCAGCCCCAGCATTTT
v_call: TRBV3-1/TRBV3-2; clone_size: .; d_call: .; j_call: TRBJ1-1; cdr3_aa: CASSQGGANTEAFF; cdr3_nt: TGTGCCAGCAGCCAAGGGGGAGCGAACACTGAAGCTTTCTTT
v_call: TRBV28; clone_size: once; d_call: .; j_call: TRBJ1-4; cdr3_aa: CASGTLLEKLFF; cdr3_nt: TGTGCCAGCGGGACTTTGCTAGAAAAACTGTTTTTT
v_call: TRBV25-1; clone_size: .; d_call: TRBD2; j_call: TRBJ2-3; cdr3_aa: CASRGLAGGAQYF; cdr3_nt: TGTGCCAGCAGAGGACTAGCGGGGGGGGCGCAGTATTTT
v_call: TRBV9; clone_size: .; d_call: .; j_call: TRBJ1-1; cdr3_aa: CASSVARGGAGTEAFF; cdr3_nt: TGTGCCAGCAGCGTAGCTAGAGGAGGGGCGGGCACTGAAGCTTTCTTT
v_call: TRBV6-5; clone_size: .; d_call: .; j_call: TRBJ1-2; cdr3_aa: CASSSWGRGYTF; cdr3_nt: TGTGCCAGCAGTTCCTGGGGGCGGGGCTACACCTTC
v_call: TRBV5-3; clone_size: .; d_call: .; j_call: TRBJ2-1; cdr3_aa: CARSPRPWGDEQFF; cdr3_nt: TGTGCCAGAAGCCCTCGCCCTTGGGGCGATGAGCAGTTCTTC
v_call: TRBV3-1/TRBV3-2; clone_size: .; d_call: .; j_call: TRBJ2-1; cdr3_aa: CAGSGNEQFF; cdr3_nt: TGTGCCGGGAGCGGCAATGAGCAGTTCTTC
v_call: TRBV4-1; clone_size: .; d_call: .; j_call: TRBJ2-3; cdr3_aa: CASSHSGTPSTDTQYF; cdr3_nt: TGCGCCAGCAGCCATTCCGGGACTCCTAGCACAGATACGCAGTATTTT
v_call: TRBV27; clone_size: .; d_call: TRBD1; j_call: TRBJ1-6; cdr3_aa: CASSGTGRSPLHF; cdr3_nt: TGTGCCTCCTCCGGGACAGGGAGATCACCCCTCCACTTT
v_call: TRBV5-1; clone_size: .; d_call: .; j_call: TRBJ2-1; cdr3_aa: CASSLTGGTYNEQFF; cdr3_nt: TGCGCCAGCAGTTTGACCGGGGGAACCTACAATGAGCAGTTCTTC
v_call: TRBV9; clone_size: .; d_call: TRBD2; j_call: TRBJ2-1; cdr3_aa: CASSVVAGGPHEQFF; cdr3_nt: TGTGCCAGCAGCGTAGTAGCGGGGGGGCCACATGAGCAGTTCTTC